This paragraph covers one TCR beta chain sequence. The data stem from a study of T cell changes during pregnancy in multiple sclerosis. The table came from immunoSEQ multiplex PCR; TCRdb's copy has only in-frame clones and leaves some out. The repertoire consists of some 94,000 clones, with about 92% occurring once and the leading ten covering approximately 1.4%. The CDR3 totals 11 residues. The germline V gene encodes CDR1 MGHDK and CDR2 SYGVNS. Trimming took 5 bases from V and 12 from J, leaving 13 bases between them. The chain uses TRBV25-1 and TRBJ1-1; TRBD1 might be the D (6 bases). This specimen was peripheral blood, taken in the first trimester of pregnancy. The sequence was obtained from a female donor with multiple sclerosis, enrolled in a pregnancy study. The CDR3 sequence: CASSQGLGTFF. The CDR3 DNA is TGTGCCAGCAGTCAGGGGTTAGGTACTTTCTTT.